This T cell receptor beta chain was sequenced in a study of blood T cell repertoires in COVID-19. Study-level background: Samples came from the United States, Italy and Spain, spanning acute and convalescent COVID-19. Nucleic acid was either cDNA or gDNA, and it came from T cells, B-cell-depleted T cells, or PBMCs.

In the study's own analysis: Nucleated cell number was recorded as an estimate derived from reference gene primer amplification. Method: immunoSEQ multiplex PCR; TCRdb's copy keeps in-frame clones and lacks some. For V, J and clone size, that table is used; D and trimming come from the DNA. The sample consists of roughly 200,000 clones, 75% to 85% of them appearing once. Trimming stripped 1 base from V and 4 bases from J, with 17 bases between. Germline V gene sequence: CDR1 GTSNPN, CDR2 SVGIG (reference sequence). The CDR3 length is 16 residues. J is TRBJ1-3 and V is TRBV30, with a tentative D call TRBD1 (5 bases). This TCR came from a woman aged 25 to 39 with COVID-19, enrolled during active disease. Specimen: peripheral blood. The CDR3 DNA reads TGTGCCTGGAGTGGTAGAAGGGGCCTGGGGGGAAACACCATATATTTT. Translation gives CAWSGRRGLGGNTIYF.